A selection of T cell receptor beta chains follows, all from one sample in a study of beta chain features in type 1 diabetes. Libraries were prepared by immunoSEQ multiplex PCR; TCRdb keeps only in-frame clonotypes and omits some of them. There are 900,000 or so clones in the sample; 15% to 20% occur only once, and 0.02% to 0.025% lies in the top ten. Sample: naive CD4+ T cells from blood. All receptors come from a woman younger than 35 in good health. Both conserved end residues are part of each CDR3. The order of the fields is J gene, V gene, CDR3 protein.

j_gene: TRBJ2-7; v_gene: TRBV21-1; CDR3aa: CASSKVGTLGFVDYEQYF
j_gene: TRBJ2-3; v_gene: TRBV7-2; CDR3aa: CASSRRTDFLEYF
j_gene: TRBJ1-2; v_gene: TRBV19; CDR3aa: CASSAGTNYGYTF
j_gene: TRBJ2-5; v_gene: TRBV28; CDR3aa: CASSWGNPAETQYF
j_gene: TRBJ1-2; v_gene: TRBV6-6; CDR3aa: CASSDRANYGYTF
j_gene: TRBJ2-7; v_gene: TRBV7-9; CDR3aa: CASSFRGGPGYEQYF
j_gene: TRBJ2-7; v_gene: TRBV7-3; CDR3aa: CASSLGSADEQYF
j_gene: TRBJ1-1; v_gene: TRBV28; CDR3aa: CASSTGTGDLNTEAFF
j_gene: TRBJ2-7; v_gene: TRBV28; CDR3aa: CASSFLYEQYF
j_gene: TRBJ2-1; v_gene: TRBV7-2; CDR3aa: CASSLGLPSYNEQFF
j_gene: TRBJ2-7; v_gene: TRBV29-1; CDR3aa: CSVVRGLGSYEQYF
j_gene: TRBJ2-5; v_gene: TRBV7-2; CDR3aa: CASSLTFGGQETQYF
j_gene: TRBJ2-7; v_gene: TRBV11-1; CDR3aa: CASSTAHYEQYF
j_gene: TRBJ1-2; v_gene: TRBV6-6; CDR3aa: CASSRARQGRSYGYTF
j_gene: TRBJ2-1; v_gene: TRBV5-6; CDR3aa: CASSLRAGLDEQFF
j_gene: TRBJ2-7; v_gene: TRBV5-1; CDR3aa: CASRTGSSYEQYF
j_gene: TRBJ2-7; v_gene: TRBV6-1; CDR3aa: CASSATRPGEQYF
j_gene: TRBJ2-7; v_gene: TRBV25-1; CDR3aa: CASSDYEGLAAPYEQYF
j_gene: TRBJ2-7; v_gene: TRBV5-5; CDR3aa: CASSFRWQNTDEQYF
j_gene: TRBJ2-1; v_gene: TRBV7-3; CDR3aa: CASSLGQALYNEQFF
j_gene: TRBJ2-1; v_gene: TRBV28; CDR3aa: CASFGHSNEQFF
j_gene: TRBJ2-7; v_gene: TRBV7-8; CDR3aa: CASSLAQVTTYEQYF
j_gene: TRBJ2-3; v_gene: TRBV27; CDR3aa: CASSLSRRTSGTPDTQYF
j_gene: TRBJ2-2; v_gene: TRBV5-1; CDR3aa: CASSLRANLNTGELFF
j_gene: TRBJ2-7; v_gene: TRBV28; CDR3aa: CASSLVGSPDEQYF
j_gene: TRBJ1-5; v_gene: TRBV28; CDR3aa: CAIGSPSNQPQHF
j_gene: TRBJ2-7; v_gene: TRBV19; CDR3aa: CASSTLRVGYEQYF
j_gene: TRBJ1-1; v_gene: TRBV6-6; CDR3aa: CASSQDTEAFF
j_gene: TRBJ2-1; v_gene: TRBV5-4; CDR3aa: CASSWVLAHEQFF
j_gene: TRBJ2-1; v_gene: TRBV2; CDR3aa: CASRGEQGAYNEQFF
j_gene: TRBJ2-5; v_gene: TRBV28; CDR3aa: CASSPYPKSGGLETQYF